The 23 T cell receptor beta chains presented below share a single source sample, sequenced in a study of T cell changes during pregnancy in multiple sclerosis. Libraries were prepared by immunoSEQ multiplex PCR; TCRdb keeps only in-frame clonotypes and omits some of them. Of around 60,000 clones listed, approximately 96% were seen once; the top ten hold 2% to 2.5%. The input for sequencing was CD8+ T cells from peripheral blood mononuclear cells, taken after pregnancy. These receptors all stem from a female donor with multiple sclerosis, enrolled in a pregnancy study.

The chain joins TRBV27 to TRBJ2-1; D is ambiguous. V was clipped by 4 bases and J by 0 bases, with 13 bases between them. This CDR3 region has 16 residues. CDR1 is MNHEY and CDR2 is SMNVEV in the germline V gene (reference sequence). The CDR3 is CASSSTIESSYNEQFF. The CDR3 bases are TGTGCCAGCAGTTCCACGATTGAGAGCTCCTACAATGAGCAGTTCTTC.

CDR3: CASSVDRNNYGYTF. The CDR3 nucleotides are TGTGCCAGCAGTGTAGACAGGAATAACTATGGCTACACCTTC. The chain is built from TRBV27 and TRBJ1-2, with D maybe TRBD1 (6 bases). CDR1 and CDR2 (germline): MNHEY, SMNVEV (reference sequence). The ends were cut back, 5 bases at V and 1 base at J, with 11 bases in the middle. The CDR3 is 14 residues long.

This chain joins TRBV29-1 and TRBJ2-1; 9 bases agree with TRBD2. Per the germline V gene, CDR1 is SQVTM and CDR2 is ANQGSEA. V lost 3 bases and J lost 4; bases outside the gene matches: 4. The CDR3 sequence is 14 residues long. The CDR3 DNA reads as TGCAGCGTTGAGGGGCGGGAGGGGTACAATGAGCAGTTCTTC. Protein sequence: CSVEGREGYNEQFF.

The gene calls are TRBV27 and TRBJ2-7; a weak D match, TRBD2 (6 bases). Germline V lookup: CDR1 MNHEY, CDR2 SMNVEV (reference sequence). The CDR3 consists of 14 residues. The ends were cut back, 5 bases at V and 4 bases at J, with 15 bases in the middle. The CDR3 nucleotides are TGTGCCAGCAGTCCCTCGGGGCGGGATTACGAGCAGTACTTC. Protein sequence: CASSPSGRDYEQYF.

J is TRBJ2-7 and V is TRBV27; 7 positions agree with TRBD2. V trimming: 5 bases; J trimming: 3 bases; junction bases outside the gene matches: 4. The CDR3 consists of 13 residues. Germline-derived CDR1 and CDR2 are MNHEY and SMNVEV (reference sequence). CDR3 protein: CASSPRTSYEQYF. The CDR3 region has the DNA TGTGCCAGCAGTCCCCGGACTAGCTACGAGCAGTACTTC.

This clone appeared once. The rearrangement links TRBV11-2 to TRBJ2-2; D gene ambiguous. Per the germline V gene, CDR1 is SGHAT and CDR2 is FQNNGV. Trimming stripped 0 bases from V and 3 bases from J, with 8 bases between. CDR3 length equals 15 residues. Written as DNA, the CDR3 is TGTGCCAGCAGCTTAGATCTCGTGTACACCGGGGAGCTGTTTTTT. This encodes CASSLDLVYTGELFF.

In nucleotides, the CDR3 is TGTGCCAGCAGTGCCCGGGACACTAACACCGGGGAGCTGTTTTTT. It codes for CASSARDTNTGELFF. The chain recombines TRBV28 with TRBJ2-2, with TRBD1 as a possible D gene (6 bases). Germline assignment: CDR1 MDHEN and CDR2 SYDVKM. The CDR3 has 15 amino acids. V gave up 5 bases and J gave up 2 bases, with 12 bases separating them. The full variable domain, with the rest looked up from reference TRBV28 and TRBJ2-2, is DVKVTQSSRYLVKRTGEKVFLECVQDMDHENMFWYRQDPGLGLRLIYFSYDVKMKEKGDIPEGYSVSREKKERFSLILESASTNQTSMYLCASSARDTNTGELFFGEGSRLTVL.

This clone was observed once. This chain joins TRBV7-2 and TRBJ2-3; the D is unclear. This CDR3 has 14 amino acids. Trimming shortened V by 7 bases and J by 2 bases, and 13 bases separated the two germline ends. In germline, CDR1 is SGHTA, CDR2 FQGNSA. Here the CDR3 reads CASKSILYTDTQYF. In DNA form, the CDR3 reads TGTGCCAGCAAGTCCATCCTCTACACAGATACGCAGTATTTT.

This chain uses TRBV27 with TRBJ1-1; D call uncertain. This CDR3 is 13 amino acids long. Trimming took off 2 bases at V and 5 bases at J, with 9 bases between the two ends. CDR1 is MNHEY and CDR2 is SMNVEV in the germline V gene (reference sequence). Written as DNA, the CDR3 is TGTGCCAGCAGTTTAGGAGTGAGAACTGAAGCTTTCTTT. Amino acid sequence: CASSLGVRTEAFF.

The chain links TRBV4-1 to TRBJ2-7; D gene uncertain. With 1 base removed from V and 5 bases from J, the gap between germline ends came to 15 bases. CDR1 is MGHRA, CDR2 YSYEKL, per germline. The CDR3 is 15 residues long. The CDR3 loop reads CASSQGLRSADEQYF. Written as DNA, the CDR3 is TGCGCCAGCAGCCAAGGTCTGAGGAGCGCGGACGAGCAGTACTTC.

This clone has just one count. J is TRBJ2-3 and V is TRBV7-6; 9 bases fit TRBD2. The trim removed 4 bases at V and 6 bases at J, leaving 14 bases unmatched. CDR1 is SGHVS, CDR2 FNYEAQ, per germline. This CDR3 spans 17 amino acids. This CDR3 is CASSSRGTSPSGDTQYF. CDR3 in DNA: TGTGCCAGCAGCTCAAGGGGGACTAGCCCCTCGGGCGATACGCAGTATTTT. Combining the CDR3 with reference TRBV7-6 and TRBJ2-3 gives the whole variable domain GAGVSQSPRYKVTKRGQDVALRCDPISGHVSLYWYRQALGQGPEFLTYFNYEAQQDKSGLPNDRFSAERPEGSISTLTIQRTEQRDSAMYRCASSSRGTSPSGDTQYFGPGTRLTVL.

This rearrangement joins TRBV10-3 to TRBJ2-2; the D gene is possibly TRBD2 (6 bases). The CDR3 has 18 residues. Germline CDR1 is ENHRY and CDR2 is SYGVKD. V gave up 3 bases and J gave up 2 bases, with 19 bases separating them. CDR3 sequence reads: CAISDFLAAHSNTGELFF. The CDR3 nucleotides are TGTGCCATCAGTGATTTTTTAGCGGCCCACAGTAACACCGGGGAGCTGTTTTTT.

The CDR3: CASIAGDEQFF. DNA of the CDR3: TGTGCCAGCATAGCGGGTGACGAGCAGTTCTTC. The chain joins TRBV7-2 to TRBJ2-1, with TRBD2 matching over 7 bases. The CDR3 loop spans 11 amino acids. Losses at the gene ends were 7 bases for V and 10 bases for J; bases not matched to a gene: 4. Germline V gives CDR1 SGHTA, CDR2 FQGNSA.

J is TRBJ2-7 and V is TRBV27, with D possibly matching TRBD2 (5 bases). This CDR3 has 13 residues. V shed 6 bases and J shed 6 bases, with 15 bases lying between them. The germline gives CDR1 MNHEY, CDR2 SMNVEV (reference sequence). CDR3 sequence: CASRSGYVSEQYF. The CDR3 DNA sequence: TGTGCCAGCAGGAGCGGCTATGTTAGCGAGCAGTACTTC.

This sequence joins TRBV15 and TRBJ2-2; 7 bases fit TRBD1. J was trimmed by 4 bases and V by 5 bases; bases with no gene match: 4. This CDR3 is 14 amino acids long. CDR1 and CDR2 from the germline V gene are LNHNV and YYDKDF (reference sequence). For the CDR3, the DNA is TGTGCCACCAGCGGGTGGGACAGCACCGGGGAGCTGTTTTTT. Its protein product is CATSGWDSTGELFF. The entire variable domain, with the rest obtained from reference TRBV15 and TRBJ2-2, is as follows: DAMVIQNPRYQVTQFGKPVTLSCSQTLNHNVMYWYQQKSSQAPKLLFHYYDKDFNNEADTPDNFQSRRPNTSFCFLDIRSPGLGDTAMYLCATSGWDSTGELFFGEGSRLTVL.

The chain has TRBV9 and TRBJ2-5, with D possibly matching TRBD1 (6 bases). V lost 3 bases and J 7 bases, leaving 22 bases between the germline ends. Germline V lookup: CDR1 SGDLS, CDR2 YYNGEE. This CDR3 contains 16 residues. The CDR3 DNA reads as TGTGCCAGCAGCGCTAAGGGGGACATATTCACGGGGACCCAGTACTTC. This gives the protein CASSAKGDIFTGTQYF.

The chain joins TRBV19 to TRBJ1-5, with TRBD1 as a possible D gene (5 bases). Germline loops: CDR1 LNHDA, CDR2 SQIVND (reference sequence). V dropped 4 bases and J dropped 7 bases, with 14 bases sitting between them. The CDR3 runs 14 residues. The CDR3: CASSKIREGQPQHF. The CDR3 bases are TGTGCCAGTAGTAAGATCAGGGAGGGACAGCCCCAGCATTTT. Complete variable domain (other parts from reference TRBV19 and TRBJ1-5): DGGITQSPKYLFRKEGQNVTLSCEQNLNHDAMYWYRQDPGQGLRLIYYSQIVNDFQKGDIAEGYSVSREKKESFPLTVTSAQKNPTAFYLCASSKIREGQPQHFGDGTRLSIL.

The gene calls are TRBV5-8 and TRBJ2-2, with TRBD2 identical over 7 bases. Germline V lookup: CDR1 SGHTS, CDR2 YDEGEE. With V trimmed by 5 bases and J by 0 bases, 7 bases remained unmatched. The CDR3 runs 16 residues. CDR3 protein: CASRLGTIPNTGELFF. CDR3 DNA: TGTGCCAGCAGGTTAGGGACTATACCGAACACCGGGGAGCTGTTTTTT.

This chain connects TRBV19 to TRBJ2-3; 9 bases line up with TRBD2. J gave up 5 bases and V 6 bases, and 15 bases lay outside the gene matches. Looked up from germline, CDR1 is LNHDA and CDR2 is SQIVND (reference sequence). This CDR3 comprises 17 residues. CDR3 nucleotide sequence: TGTGCCAGTAGCCACACCCGTCGACTAGCGGTAGTAGATACGCAGTATTTT. This encodes CASSHTRRLAVVDTQYF.

V is TRBV29-1 and J is TRBJ2-7, with D possibly matching TRBD1 (6 bases). The CDR3 extends over 11 amino acids. From germline, CDR1 is SQVTM and CDR2 ANQGSEA. Trimming shortened V by 3 bases and J by 7 bases, and 10 bases separated the two germline ends. Written as DNA, the CDR3 is TGCAGCGTTGAGGGGGCAGCGGAGCAGTACTTC. Its translation: CSVEGAAEQYF.

This chain links TRBV21-1 with TRBJ2-5; TRBD2 reflects the table's D call only, with no check against the DNA. TRBV21-1 corresponds to a pseudogene. The CDR3 is made up of 15 amino acids. This CDR3 is CASSVTSGLQETQYF. In DNA, the CDR3 is TGTGCCAGCAGCGTGACTAGCGGGTTACAAGAGACCCAGTACTTC.

This clone appeared once. The CDR3 sequence: CASSFPLMTGALYEQYF. The DNA of the CDR3 is TGTGCCAGCAGTTTCCCCCTGATGACAGGGGCCCTCTACGAGCAGTACTTC. V gene TRBV28 combines with J gene TRBJ2-7, with 8 bases aligning to TRBD1. Unmatched junction bases numbered 13, after V lost 3 bases and J lost 3 bases. Germline V lookup: CDR1 MDHEN, CDR2 SYDVKM. The CDR3 loop spans 17 amino acids.

The chain recombines TRBV29-1 with TRBJ2-7; D is unresolved. The CDR3 is 12 amino acids. The germline gives CDR1 SQVTM, CDR2 ANQGSEA. V gave up 4 bases and J gave up 5 bases, with 12 bases separating them. The DNA of the CDR3 is TGCAGCGTTGGCAGTGCTAGTAACGAGCAGTACTTC. Translation gives CSVGSASNEQYF.